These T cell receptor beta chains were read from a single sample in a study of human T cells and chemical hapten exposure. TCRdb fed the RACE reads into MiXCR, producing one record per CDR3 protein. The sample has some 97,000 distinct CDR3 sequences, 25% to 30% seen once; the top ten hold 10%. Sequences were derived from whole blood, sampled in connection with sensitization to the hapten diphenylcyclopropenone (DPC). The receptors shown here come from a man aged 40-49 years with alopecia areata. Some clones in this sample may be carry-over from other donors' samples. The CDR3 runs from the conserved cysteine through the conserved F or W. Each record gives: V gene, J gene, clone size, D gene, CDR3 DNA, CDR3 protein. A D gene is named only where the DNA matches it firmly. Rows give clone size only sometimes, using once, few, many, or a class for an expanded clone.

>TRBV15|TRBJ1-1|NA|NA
TGTGCCACCAGCAGAGATACGGGAATGAACACTGAAGCTTTCTTT
CATSRDTGMNTEAFF
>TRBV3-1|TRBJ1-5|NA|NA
TGTGCCAGCAGCCCACACATAGGGGGCAATCAGCCCCAGCATTTT
CASSPHIGGNQPQHF
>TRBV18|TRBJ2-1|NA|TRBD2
TGTGCCAGCTCCCTAACTCGGGAGGCCTACAATGAGCAGTTCTTC
CASSLTREAYNEQFF
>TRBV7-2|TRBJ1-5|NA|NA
TGTGCCAGCAGCTCGGAGGGGGGTGGTTGGAATCAGCCCCAGCATTTT
CASSSEGGGWNQPQHF
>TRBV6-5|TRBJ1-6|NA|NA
TGTGCCAGCAGTTACAGCAGGGGTCATTCACCCCTCCACTTT
CASSYSRGHSPLHF
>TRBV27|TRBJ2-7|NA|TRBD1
TGTGCCAGCAGTTCGACAGGGGACGAGCAGTACTTC
CASSSTGDEQYF
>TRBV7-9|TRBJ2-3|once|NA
TGTGCCAGCAGCTTACCCCTTACTCCGAACCCTGGGGGTTTCACAGATACGCAGTATTTT
CASSLPLTPNPGGFTDTQYF
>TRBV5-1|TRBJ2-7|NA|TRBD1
TGCGCCAGCAGCTCCGCCGCAGGGGGCCCCTACGAGCAGTACTTC
CASSSAAGGPYEQYF
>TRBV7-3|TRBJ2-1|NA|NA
TGTGCCAGCCGCTTGGGTGCAAACTCCTACAATGAGCAGTTCTTC
CASRLGANSYNEQFF
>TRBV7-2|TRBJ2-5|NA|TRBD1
TGTGCCAGCAGCCCAGGGGGCAGGGAGGAGACCCAGTACTTC
CASSPGGREETQYF
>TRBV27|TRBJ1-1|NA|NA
TGTGCCAGCGGAGATTTGGCTGAAGCTTTCTTT
CASGDLAEAFF
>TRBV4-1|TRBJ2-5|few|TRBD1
TGCGCCAGCAGCCAAGGACAGGGATACGAGACCCAGTACTTC
CASSQGQGYETQYF